This TCR beta chain originates from a study of T cell responses to AZD1222 COVID-19 vaccine. V dropped 3 bases and J dropped 5; count of bases not matched to a gene: 7. The CDR3 is made up of 15 amino acids. Per the germline V gene, CDR1 is SGHVS and CDR2 is FQNEAQ. Remarks on this clone: The antigen remains undetermined.

Method: immunoSEQ multiplex PCR; TCRdb's copy keeps in-frame clones and lacks some. This table holds roughly 150,000 clones, about 90% found once. General study findings and limits: Just a handful of AZD1222 recipients tested seropositive at baseline. Mapped onto spike, vaccine-associated CD4 TCRs spanned it and were dominant at 160-218 and 743-854.

This sequence joins TRBV7-8 and TRBJ2-3, with 8 nucleotides matching TRBD2. This TCR was recovered from an adult in good health. Here the sequenced sample was peripheral blood, taken on day 0 of AZD1222 vaccination. The CDR3 protein is CASSFTYGGVDTQYF. The DNA of the CDR3 is TGTGCCAGCAGCTTCACCTACGGGGGGGTAGATACGCAGTATTTT.